A selection of T cell receptor beta chains follows, all from one sample in a study of Graves' ophthalmopathy and Graves' hyperthyroidism. TCRdb re-derived calls from the multiplex PCR reads in MiXCR, one entry per CDR3 protein. The sample lists 500,000 to 700,000 distinct CDR3 sequences, about two fifths occurring once. The sequencing input was peripheral blood or thyroid tissue (not recorded which). These receptors were collected from an adult man with Graves' hyperthyroidism. CDR3s leave out the opening cysteine and the closing phenylalanine or tryptophan. Some rows mark clone size as missing; the rest say once, few, many or name a class of expanded clone.

clone_size	j_call	v_call	cdr3_aa
NA	TRBJ2-3	TRBV20-1	SAGASGGLAVDTQY
NA	TRBJ1-2	TRBV7-8	ARSLVVGGGGYT
NA	TRBJ2-1	TRBV7-8	ASSLDPSGGTYNEQF
NA	TRBJ2-7	TRBV10-3	AASNRAEPYEQY
NA	TRBJ2-5	TRBV20-1	SARDTRQVSQETQY
many	TRBJ2-7	TRBV24-1	ATSEEGRKQY
few	TRBJ1-1	TRBV6-2/TRBV6-3	ASSYDRRNTEAF
NA	TRBJ2-2	TRBV7-9	ASSQGLGGGELF
few	TRBJ2-3	TRBV2	VHRSGGTDTQY
many	TRBJ1-1	TRBV7-9	ASSLAQGTEAF
few	TRBJ2-5	TRBV2	ASSDFTGQSGTQY